This TCR beta chain was sequenced in a study of shared clonotypes between healthy human individuals. Study background: The study used three CD4 naive, three CD4 memory, two CD8 naive and one CD8 memory plate per donor.

The CDR3 loop spans 15 amino acids. Germline V gene sequence: CDR1 SGHRS, CDR2 YFSETQ. V lost 3 bases, J lost 7 bases, and 5 bases stayed unmatched. CD45RO-negative cells were positively selected for CCR7, leaving out terminally differentiated effector memory CD45RA+ cells. The repertoire was sequenced with immunoSEQ multiplex PCR; TCRdb's copy has only in-frame clones and lacks some. The sample has around 600,000 clones, 95% to 98% seen once; the top ten hold 0.3%. Turning to this clone: Its antigen is unknown. Within the sample, other DNA sequences also encode this same CDR3.

Study-wide points: Sequencing depth was expected to affect clonotype sharing among donors.

This chain joins TRBV5-1 and TRBJ2-1; 12 bases are shared with TRBD2. Sequencing input: naive CD8+ T cells sorted from blood. The sequence was collected from a man aged 25 to 40 in good health. The CDR3 nucleotides read TGCGCCAGCAGCTCCGGGACTAGCGGGCGAAATGAGCAGTTCTTC. It translates to CASSSGTSGRNEQFF.